The count of the clone carrying this T cell receptor (beta chain) is one. The protocol was immunoSEQ multiplex PCR, while the TCRdb copy is restricted to in-frame clones and leaves out a portion. The sample contains tens of thousands of clones, about 83% of which appear only once. CDR1 is SGHVS, CDR2 FNYEAQ, per germline. This CDR3 comprises 15 residues. Trimming cost V 5 bases and J 0 bases, with 11 bases left between them. The data stem from a study of blood T cell repertoires in COVID-19. What was sequenced was peripheral blood. The J gene is TRBJ2-1, the V gene TRBV7-6, with D perhaps TRBD2 (5 bases). This receptor was obtained from a human donor in a cohort sampled during active COVID-19. For the CDR3, the DNA is TGTGCCAGCAGCCTCAGCGGTAGCTCCTACAATGAGCAGTTCTTC. Amino acid sequence: CASSLSGSSYNEQFF.